This TCR beta chain stems from a study of T cell clonotyping in hematopoietic cell transplantation. The method was immunoSEQ multiplex PCR; TCRdb's version includes in-frame clones alone and lacks a portion of them. The repertoire has about 5,700 clones, 77% of them found once; the top ten carry approximately 30%. Recipients were bled about 28 days pretransplant and at posttransplant days 30, 100, 180. To note about this clone: What it binds is unknown.

Study outcomes and limitations: At the given depth, recipient repertoires were over 95% de novo clonotypes. After transplant, recipient diversity fell while pathologically expanded clonotypes grew through day 180.

The specimen comprised PBMCs, sampled 100 days after allogeneic stem cell transplant. This TCR derives from a male patient aged 50 to 59 who had an allogeneic stem cell transplant from an unrelated donor, so the T cells may come from the graft donor. Some clones in this sample may be carry-over from other donors' samples.

CDR3 nucleotide sequence: TGCAGCGTTATGGGACTTAGTAGTACCGGGGAGCTGTTTTTT. Its translation is CSVMGLSSTGELFF. V is TRBV29-1 and J is TRBJ2-2; TRBD2 might be the D (6 bases). The CDR3 is 14 residues long. Between the trimmed V and J ends, which lost 5 bases and 5 bases, there was a span of 15 bases. CDR1 and CDR2 (germline): SQVTM, ANQGSEA.